The entry below gives a single TCR beta chain sequence along with its context. V was pared by 6 bases and J by 0 bases, with 2 bases between. CDR3 length equals 12 residues. CDR1 and CDR2 from the germline V gene are KGHSH and LQKENI. The data originate from a study of blood T cell repertoires in COVID-19. Using immunoSEQ multiplex PCR, the repertoire was profiled, and TCRdb retains in-frame clones only, with some absent. The sample comprises about 170,000 clones, around 83% of which are singletons, and less than 4.5% rests with the top ten. Material: PBMCs or T cells enriched from blood (not recorded which). This chain connects TRBV18 to TRBJ2-2; D ambiguous. This sequence was found in a woman between 45 and 65 years old in a cohort exposed to, infected with or recovered from COVID-19 (not recorded which). The CDR3 region has the DNA TGTGCCAGCTCCTCGAACACCGGGGAGCTGTTTTTT. This gives the protein CASSSNTGELFF.